These T cell receptor beta chains were read from a single sample in a study of CD8 T cells in ankylosing spondylitis. One entry per CDR3 protein, called by TCRdb with MiXCR from the 5' RACE reads. Among some 240,000 distinct CDR3 sequences, just under 7.5% were seen once, and the ten largest hold 14%. The sequenced sample consisted of blood, either unsorted or a sorted T cell fraction (not recorded which). All receptors come from a male donor with ankylosing spondylitis. CDR3s include the opening cysteine and the closing phenylalanine or tryptophan. D genes are given only for firm matches. Size values are once, few and many counts, or a class for expanded clones, and some rows have none.

clone_size	v_call	cdr3_length	d_call	j_call	cdr3_nt	cdr3_aa
many	TRBV20-1	14	.	TRBJ2-7	TGCAGTGCTAGAGCTAGTGCAACGATCTACGAGCAGTACTTC	CSARASATIYEQYF
.	TRBV20-1	14	.	TRBJ2-1	TGCAGTGCTAGGGTCCCCGAATCCTACAATGAGCAGTTCTTC	CSARVPESYNEQFF
.	TRBV19	15	.	TRBJ2-6	TGTGCCAGTAGCCGTCCAGGGCCTGGGGCCAACGTCCTGACTTTC	CASSRPGPGANVLTF
few	TRBV23-1	17	.	TRBJ1-1	TGCGCCAGCAGTCTTGGGGGCCCGATTTTTGACGACACTGAAGCTTTCTTT	CASSLGGPIFDDTEAFF
.	TRBV24-1	15	.	TRBJ2-2	TGTGCCACCAGTGAATACCGACGGGGGACCGGGGAGCTGTTTTTT	CATSEYRRGTGELFF
many	TRBV10-3	13	.	TRBJ1-2	TGTGCCATCACTACAGGGTCATCCTATGGCTACACCTTC	CAITTGSSYGYTF
many	TRBV9	16	.	TRBJ2-3	TGTGCCAGCAGCGTAGTTTTTAGCGCAAGCACAGATACGCAGTATTTT	CASSVVFSASTDTQYF
.	TRBV27	16	.	TRBJ2-3	TGTGCCAGCAGTTTATCGCGCACCCCAGCCACAGATACGCAGTATTTT	CASSLSRTPATDTQYF
many	TRBV9	14	TRBD2	TRBJ2-7	TGTGCCAGCAGCCCGGACGGGAGGAGATACGAGCAGTACTTC	CASSPDGRRYEQYF
many	TRBV7-6	14	TRBD1	TRBJ1-1	TGTGCCAGCAGCCGGGGACAGGAGAACACTGAAGCTTTCTTT	CASSRGQENTEAFF
many	TRBV7-9	16	.	TRBJ2-3	TGTGCCAGCAGCTTAAACTTGGCAGGGGGCACAGATACGCAGTATTTT	CASSLNLAGGTDTQYF
many	TRBV18	12	.	TRBJ2-1	TGTGCCAGCTCATTCTCTGACGTCTCGCAGTTCTTC	CASSFSDVSQFF
many	TRBV7-2	12	TRBD1	TRBJ1-1	TGTGCCAGCAGCTTTGGGGACAGGGACGCTTTCTTT	CASSFGDRDAFF
many	TRBV19	15	.	TRBJ2-4	TGTGCCAGTCGTGAATTTGTGGGCGCGAAAAACATTCAGTACTTC	CASREFVGAKNIQYF
.	TRBV11-2	15	TRBD1	TRBJ2-1	TGTGCCAGCAACCGAGGAAGGGGGCCCTACAATGAGCAGTTCTTC	CASNRGRGPYNEQFF
.	TRBV20-1	16	TRBD1	TRBJ2-2	TGCAGTGCTAGGCCAACAGGGGGCGAGGGGGTCGGGGAGCTGTTTTTT	CSARPTGGEGVGELFF
many	TRBV24-1	14	.	TRBJ2-5	TGTGCCACCAGTGATCGGACGGATCAAGAGACCCAGTACTTC	CATSDRTDQETQYF
many	TRBV19	13	.	TRBJ1-1	TGTGCCAGTAAAGACAGCATGAACACTGAAGCTTTCTTT	CASKDSMNTEAFF
many	TRBV7-9	14	TRBD2	TRBJ2-3	TGTGCCAGCAATGAATTAGCGGGAGCGGATACGCAGTATTTT	CASNELAGADTQYF
few	TRBV5-1	15	TRBD1	TRBJ1-1	TGCGCCAGCAGCCTGGGACAGGGACGGAGGACTGAAGCTTTCTTT	CASSLGQGRRTEAFF
many	TRBV28	15	TRBD1	TRBJ1-5	TGTGCCAGCAGTTGGGGACAGGCCAACAATCAGCCCCAGCATTTT	CASSWGQANNQPQHF
many	TRBV25-1	17	TRBD1	TRBJ1-5	TGTGCCAGCAGTGGATCGACAGGGAACGACCCCAATCAGCCCCAGCATTTT	CASSGSTGNDPNQPQHF
.	TRBV9	14	.	TRBJ2-2	TGTGCCAGCAGCGTATCCCCAGGGCCCGGGGAGCTGTTTTTT	CASSVSPGPGELFF
many	TRBV10-3	11	.	TRBJ2-7	TGTGCCATCAGCCCTGCGAGCGAGAAGTACTTC	CAISPASEKYF
few	TRBV7-9	16	TRBD2	TRBJ2-7	TGTGCCAGCAGCGCGGATGAGGGACTAGCCTTCTACGAGCAGTACTTC	CASSADEGLAFYEQYF
many	TRBV6-5	13	.	TRBJ2-7	TGTGCCAGCAGTTACATGACAGGTTACGAGCAGTACTTC	CASSYMTGYEQYF
.	TRBV27	16	TRBD1	TRBJ1-2	TGTGCCAGCGGCCGGGACAGGGGGCGCGTAAACTATGGCTACACCTTC	CASGRDRGRVNYGYTF
many	TRBV10-3	14	.	TRBJ2-1	TGTGCCATCAGTGAAGCGGACCCTCAGAATGAGCAGTTCTTC	CAISEADPQNEQFF
many	TRBV5-1	12	.	TRBJ1-1	TGCGCCAGCAGCTTAACGAACACTGAAGCTTTCTTT	CASSLTNTEAFF
.	TRBV19	15	TRBD1	TRBJ2-7	TGTGCCAGCTCTTATGGACAGGGAGGCTACTACGAGCAGTACTTC	CASSYGQGGYYEQYF
many	TRBV20-1	14	.	TRBJ1-4	TGCAGTGCTAGGCACCTTACAACTAATGAAAAACTGTTTTTT	CSARHLTTNEKLFF
.	TRBV12-3/TRBV12-4	13	.	TRBJ1-5	TGTGCCAGCAGTCCCTCAGGGTATCAGCCCCAGCATTTT	CASSPSGYQPQHF
many	TRBV4-3	15	TRBD1	TRBJ1-4	TGCGCCAGCAGCCAAGCAGGGGGCCGAGGGGAAAAACTGTTTTTT	CASSQAGGRGEKLFF
.	TRBV9	15	TRBD1	TRBJ1-4	TGTGCCAGCAGCGTGAGACAGGGATCGACTGAAAAACTGTTTTTT	CASSVRQGSTEKLFF
few	TRBV7-6	17	.	TRBJ2-2	TGTGCCAGCAGCTTGGCAAGAACAGGGATAAACACCGGGGAGCTGTTTTTT	CASSLARTGINTGELFF
.	TRBV9	14	TRBD1	TRBJ1-2	TGTGCCAGCAGCCCCCGGGACAGGGACTATGGCTACACCTTC	CASSPRDRDYGYTF
few	TRBV9	13	.	TRBJ2-7	TGTGCCAGCAGCCTGCGGCCTACCTACGAGCAGTACTTC	CASSLRPTYEQYF
.	TRBV7-2	15	.	TRBJ1-5	TGTGCCAGCAGCCCATGGAGGGGGAGGTATCAGCCCCAGCATTTT	CASSPWRGRYQPQHF
many	TRBV28	14	.	TRBJ1-1	TGTGCCAGCAGAATCACAGGATTGAACACTGAAGCTTTCTTT	CASRITGLNTEAFF
many	TRBV20-1	17	.	TRBJ2-1	TGCAGTGCTGTAGGGGGTTTTGACCGGTTCTCCTACAATGAGCAGTTCTTC	CSAVGGFDRFSYNEQFF
few	TRBV20-1	11	.	TRBJ2-1	TGCAGTGCTACCAATTACAATGAGCAGTTCTTC	CSATNYNEQFF
many	TRBV6-2/TRBV6-3	15	TRBD1	TRBJ2-1	TGTGCCAGCAGTTCCGCCGGGACAGGGGGCAATGAGCAGTTCTTC	CASSSAGTGGNEQFF
few	TRBV11-2	16	TRBD2	TRBJ2-5	TGTGCCAGCAGCTTAGGAGCTAGCGGCGTCAGAGAGACCCAGTACTTC	CASSLGASGVRETQYF
many	TRBV6-1	14	TRBD1	TRBJ1-2	TGTGCCAGCAGCCCTAGGACAGGGCTCTATGGCTACACCTTC	CASSPRTGLYGYTF
.	TRBV4-3	18	.	TRBJ1-6	TGCGCCAGCAGCCAAGATCCGACGGGACCAAGCTATAATTCACCCCTCCACTTT	CASSQDPTGPSYNSPLHF
many	TRBV4-1	14	TRBD2	TRBJ2-7	TGCGCCAGCAGCCAAGTGGTGCTAGCGGGAGTGAAGTACTTC	CASSQVVLAGVKYF
.	TRBV20-1	15	.	TRBJ2-1	TGCAGTGCCCCCCCGGGGATCGCGGTCGTCGATGAGCAGTTCTTC	CSAPPGIAVVDEQFF